Included here is one T cell receptor (beta chain) sequence, with context. The table lists this clonotype with a few counts. Its antigen target is currently unknown. No base quality information exists; no much larger clone differs at one position. The data are from a study of T-cell memory formation after mild COVID-19 (dated by TCRdb to about 2021). With respect to the entire study: TCR sequence clusters from the two donors were found to be largely donor specific. In a couple of donors, T-cell clones that expanded and contracted after mild COVID-19 were tracked by sequencing TCRalpha and TCRbeta repertoires over time. The cohort comprised two young, previously healthy adult volunteers, one female and one male.

CDR3 length: 14 amino acids, cysteine to phenylalanine. Of the read, only the CDR3 DNA is kept; its 42 bases are in frame from base 1. As encoded in the germline V gene, CDR1 is SGHTA while CDR2 is FQGTGA. Unmatched junction bases come to 5, with V trimmed by 4 bases and J by 9 bases. The paper as a whole reports these results and caveats: Only a couple of mild cases were covered in the study, and larger cohorts including severe cases with pre-infection samples were considered necessary. From day 15 to 85, contracting clones showed balanced CD4/CD8 phenotypes, whereas a second wave of clones that expanded from day 15 to 37 leaned towards CD4+. The detection of some responding clones in pre-infection memory suggests that pre-existing cross-reactive memory T cells joined the SARS-CoV-2 response. Contracting CD4+ clones were located mainly in the CM and EM memory subsets, whereas CD8+ clones were found to be enriched in EMRA. SARS-CoV-2 specificity was not confirmed for the second-wave clones peaking on day 37.

PBMCs were isolated by Ficoll-Paque density gradient centrifugation. Sequenced using an Illumina NovaSeq 6000. TCRalpha and TCRbeta cDNA libraries were constructed by 5'RACE with constant-segment primers, with sample barcodes and unique molecular identifiers being introduced. RNA was extracted from every sample with Trizol reagent. Library amplification was performed in two PCR steps, and a second sample barcode and Illumina TruSeq adapters were introduced in the second step. Sequencing of the libraries was done on an Illumina NovaSeq, producing 2 x 150 bp paired-end reads. For the original study's pipeline: With migec v1.2.7, reads were demultiplexed and then collapsed into UMI-guided consensus sequences. Using mixcr v2.1.11, the UMI consensuses were aligned to TRA and TRB V and J templates and assembled into clonotypes. A clonotype was counted as expanded or contracted only when both edgeR and NoisET called the clonotype significant, with the noise models trained on biological replicates. edgeR calls used a false discovery rate-adjusted p below 0.01 and a log2 fold-change threshold of 1. As an exploratory analysis of dynamics, PCA with hierarchical clustering was applied to max-normalized trajectories of the 1000 most abundant clonotypes. Each responding clone was given a CD4 or CD8 phenotype based on the CD4+ and CD8+ repertoires, which had been sequenced separately. Using fastp trimming at Q25 and MiXCR clonotype assembly, TCRdb reanalyzed the public sequencing data and kept in-frame beta chains. CDR3 protein duplicates are merged, each entry listing the most common genes and DNA. The V and J calls and clone size are TCRdb's, not the authors'. This sample comprises approximately 250,000 distinct CDR3 sequences, 16% of them detected only once. The ten largest clones capture 20% to 25% of the sample.

The sequence links TRBV7-3 to TRBJ1-6, and 8 junctional nucleotides match TRBD1. The sequence was obtained from a man between 18 and 29 years old who had mild COVID-19 (a few samples of this study predate the infection). The sample titles of this study are shuffled in the database, so cell type and time point are left out; the donor was told from shared clones. The sequenced material came from PBMCs or a T cell subset sorted from them (not recorded which). The encoded CDR3 is CASSSTGGSSPLHF. The nucleotide sequence reads TGTGCCAGCAGCTCAACAGGGGGAAGTTCACCCCTCCACTTT.